This TCR beta chain was identified in a study of Tregs in tolerant kidney transplant recipients. Thawed PBMCs were FACS-sorted into unstimulated CD4+CD25+CD127- regulatory T cells, CD4+CD25- non-regulatory cells, CD4 and CD8 cells. TCRdb's table, derived via immunoSEQ multiplex PCR, lists solely in-frame clones and lacks some. The table has some 250,000 clones, around 82% seen once; the top ten hold around 0.68%. The V gene lost 5 bases and the J gene lost 0 bases, with 13 bases spanning the gap. The CDR3 is made up of 16 amino acids. The germline V gene has CDR1 SGHDN and CDR2 FVKESK. The rearrangement links TRBV14 to TRBJ2-2, with D perhaps being TRBD1 or TRBD2 (5 bases each). The sequencing sample was made of CD4+ T cells from blood. The receptor was isolated from a human donor in good health. For the CDR3, the DNA is TGTGCCAGCAGCACCCCGGGGCACGCGAACACCGGGGAGCTGTTTTTT. It encodes CASSTPGHANTGELFF.